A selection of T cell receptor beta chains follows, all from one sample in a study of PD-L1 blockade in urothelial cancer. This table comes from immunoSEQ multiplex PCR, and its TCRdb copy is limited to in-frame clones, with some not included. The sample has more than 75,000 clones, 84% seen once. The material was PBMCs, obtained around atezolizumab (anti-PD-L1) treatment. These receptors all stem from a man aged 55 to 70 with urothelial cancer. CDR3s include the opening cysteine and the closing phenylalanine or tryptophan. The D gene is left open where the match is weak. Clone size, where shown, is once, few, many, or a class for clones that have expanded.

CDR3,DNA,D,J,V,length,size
CASSPRDRVIYGYTF,TGTGCCAGCAGTCCCCGGGACAGGGTGATCTATGGCTACACCTTC,TRBD1,TRBJ1-2,TRBV28,15,NA
CAWSVVGADGYTF,TGTGCCTGGAGTGTGGTGGGCGCTGATGGCTACACCTTC,NA,TRBJ1-2,TRBV30,13,NA
CASSLRGQSLNEQFF,TGTGCCAGCAGCTTAAGGGGACAGTCCCTCAATGAGCAGTTCTTC,TRBD1,TRBJ2-1,TRBV6-6,15,NA
CASSIPSGGVVDTQYF,TGTGCCAGTAGTATACCCTCCGGTGGAGTGGTGGATACGCAGTATTTT,NA,TRBJ2-3,TRBV19,16,NA
CASSPPTSGTHEQYF,TGTGCCAGCAGTCCGCCGACTAGCGGGACCCACGAGCAGTACTTC,TRBD2,TRBJ2-7,TRBV27,15,few
CASSPSHRGPNTGELFF,TGTGCCAGCAGTCCATCCCACAGGGGGCCGAACACCGGGGAGCTGTTTTTT,TRBD1,TRBJ2-2,TRBV25-1,17,NA
CASSLTQGETQYF,TGTGCCAGCAGCTTAACACAGGGAGAGACCCAGTACTTC,NA,TRBJ2-5,TRBV7-3,13,once
CASSLAAVPLYEQYF,TGTGCCAGCAGTTTAGCGGCGGTACCTTTATACGAGCAGTACTTC,NA,TRBJ2-7,TRBV28,15,NA
CASSLDTGSPNTIYF,TGCGCCAGCAGCTTGGATACAGGCTCACCAAACACCATATATTTT,NA,TRBJ1-3,TRBV5-1,15,NA
CASSTRKYDKVTNNEQFF,TGTGCCAGCAGCACCCGAAAGTATGACAAAGTAACGAACAATGAGCAGTTCTTC,NA,TRBJ2-1,TRBV21-1,18,NA
CASSEGESNQPQHF,TGCGCCAGCAGCGAAGGGGAAAGCAATCAGCCCCAGCATTTT,NA,TRBJ1-5,TRBV5-1,14,NA
CASSGVAGGPVGELFF,TGTGCCAGCAGCGGGGTAGCGGGAGGGCCTGTCGGGGAGCTGTTTTTT,TRBD2,TRBJ2-2,TRBV7-8,16,NA
CASSYTATGYEQYF,TGTGCCAGCAGTTACACGGCGACAGGGTACGAGCAGTACTTC,TRBD1,TRBJ2-7,TRBV6-5,14,few
CASSQKTGGVAFF,TGTGCCAGCAGCCAAAAAACGGGGGGGGTGGCTTTCTTT,NA,TRBJ1-1,TRBV7-3,13,NA
CASSFHGGLQETQYF,TGTGCCAGTAGTTTCCACGGGGGGTTACAAGAGACCCAGTACTTC,TRBD2,TRBJ2-5,TRBV19,15,NA
CAWGGQSNTGELFF,TGTGCCTGGGGGGGACAATCGAACACCGGGGAGCTGTTTTTT,NA,TRBJ2-2,TRBV30,14,NA
CASSTNDRGQTGELFF,TGTGCCAGCAGCACGAACGACAGGGGGCAGACCGGGGAGCTGTTTTTT,TRBD1,TRBJ2-2,TRBV6-6,16,NA
CASSSRGEGSPLHF,TGCGCCAGCAGCAGCAGGGGAGAAGGGTCACCCCTCCACTTT,NA,TRBJ1-6,TRBV5-1,14,NA
CASRKNDRAPWALHF,TGTGCCAGCAGGAAAAACGACAGGGCCCCCTGGGCCCTCCACTTT,NA,TRBJ1-6,TRBV21-1,15,NA
CASSRQEGGYTF,TGTGCCAGCTCCCGGCAGGAGGGGGGCTACACCTTC,NA,TRBJ1-2,TRBV18,12,few
CASSLKAARYGYTF,TGTGCCAGCAGCTTGAAAGCTGCCCGGTATGGCTACACCTTC,NA,TRBJ1-2,TRBV5-6,14,NA